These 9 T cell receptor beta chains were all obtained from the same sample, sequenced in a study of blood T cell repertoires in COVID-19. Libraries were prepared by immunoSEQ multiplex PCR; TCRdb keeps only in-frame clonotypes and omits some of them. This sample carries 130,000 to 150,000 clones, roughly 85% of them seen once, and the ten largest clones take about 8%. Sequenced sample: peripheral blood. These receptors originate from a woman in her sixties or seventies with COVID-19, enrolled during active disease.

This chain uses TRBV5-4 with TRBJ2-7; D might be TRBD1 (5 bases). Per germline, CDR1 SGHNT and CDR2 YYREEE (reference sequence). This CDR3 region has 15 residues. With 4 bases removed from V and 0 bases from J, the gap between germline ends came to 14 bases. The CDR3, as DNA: TGTGCCAGCAGCGCTACAGGTATCTCCTCCTACGAGCAGTACTTC. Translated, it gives CASSATGISSYEQYF.

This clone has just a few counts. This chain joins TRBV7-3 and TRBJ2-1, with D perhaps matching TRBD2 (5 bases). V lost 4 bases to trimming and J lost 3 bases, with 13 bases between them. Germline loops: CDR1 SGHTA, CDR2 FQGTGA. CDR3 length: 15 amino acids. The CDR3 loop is CASSSAALDYNEQFF. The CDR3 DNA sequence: TGTGCCAGCAGCTCAGCGGCCCTGGACTACAATGAGCAGTTCTTC.

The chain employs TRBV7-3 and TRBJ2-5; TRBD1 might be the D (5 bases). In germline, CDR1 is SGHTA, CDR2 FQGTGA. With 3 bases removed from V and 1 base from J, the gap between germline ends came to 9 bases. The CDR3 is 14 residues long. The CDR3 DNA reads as TGTGCCAGCAGCTTGGGGCTTGCCCAAGAGACCCAGTACTTC. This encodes CASSLGLAQETQYF. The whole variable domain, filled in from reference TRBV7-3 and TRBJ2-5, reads GAGVSQTPSNKVTEKGKYVELRCDPISGHTALYWYRQSLGQGPEFLIYFQGTGAADDSGLPNDRFFAVRPEGSVSTLKIQRTERGDSAVYLCASSLGLAQETQYFGPGTRLLVL.

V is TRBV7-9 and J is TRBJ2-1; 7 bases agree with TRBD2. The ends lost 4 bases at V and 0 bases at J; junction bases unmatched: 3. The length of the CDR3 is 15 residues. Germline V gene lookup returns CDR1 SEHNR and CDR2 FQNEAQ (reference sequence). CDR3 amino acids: CASSSRGSSYNEQFF. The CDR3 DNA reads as TGTGCCAGCAGCTCGCGGGGGTCCTCCTACAATGAGCAGTTCTTC.

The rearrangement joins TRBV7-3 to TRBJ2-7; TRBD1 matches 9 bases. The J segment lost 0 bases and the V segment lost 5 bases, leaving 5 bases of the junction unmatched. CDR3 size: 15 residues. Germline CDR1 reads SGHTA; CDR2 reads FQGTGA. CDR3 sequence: CASSNEGQGSYEQYF. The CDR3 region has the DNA TGTGCCAGCAGCAACGAGGGACAGGGCTCCTACGAGCAGTACTTC.

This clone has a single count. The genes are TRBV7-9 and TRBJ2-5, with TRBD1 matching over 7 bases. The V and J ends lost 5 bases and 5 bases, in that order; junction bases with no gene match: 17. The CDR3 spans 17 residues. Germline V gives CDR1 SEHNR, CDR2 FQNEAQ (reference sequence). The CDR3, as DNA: TGTGCCAGCAGCCCATCCCGTATGCGACAGGGTTATGAGACCCAGTACTTC. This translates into CASSPSRMRQGYETQYF.

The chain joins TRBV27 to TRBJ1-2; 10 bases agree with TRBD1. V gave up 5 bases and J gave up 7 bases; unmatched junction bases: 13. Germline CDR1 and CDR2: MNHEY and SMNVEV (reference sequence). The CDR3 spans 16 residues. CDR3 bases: TGTGCCAGCAGTCCAATGCCCCGGACAGGGGGTATTGGCTACACCTTC. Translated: CASSPMPRTGGIGYTF.

The CDR3 sequence is CASSLGRSIRGRETQYF. CDR3 in DNA: TGCGCCAGCAGCTTGGGCCGATCAATACGGGGTAGGGAGACCCAGTACTTC. The chain recombines TRBV5-1 with TRBJ2-5; tentatively, D is TRBD2 (5 bases). The germline CDR1 and CDR2 sequences are SGHRS and YFSETQ. The CDR3 is 17 residues long. V lost 0 bases and J 5 bases, leaving 20 bases between the germline ends.

CDR3: CASSDPLDAGRSYEQYF. The CDR3 DNA is TGCGCCAGCAGCGACCCCCTAGATGCGGGGCGTTCCTACGAGCAGTACTTC. The chain is built from TRBV4-1 and TRBJ2-7; tentative D call: TRBD2 (6 bases). V dropped 5 bases and J dropped 1 base, with 21 bases sitting between them. Germline V lookup: CDR1 MGHRA, CDR2 YSYEKL. The CDR3 is made up of 17 amino acids.